Following are 2 T cell receptor beta chains from one sample sequenced in a study of blood T cell repertoires in COVID-19. This table comes from immunoSEQ multiplex PCR, and its TCRdb copy is limited to in-frame clones, with some not included. The sample lists about 400,000 clones; 85% to 90% were seen once. Sequenced input: PBMCs or T cells enriched from blood (not recorded which). The receptors shown here come from a woman in her 30s who had recovered from COVID-19.

The J gene is TRBJ2-3, the V gene TRBV7-9; maybe TRBD2 (7 bases). V shed 2 bases and J shed 4 bases, with 16 bases lying between them. Germline V gives CDR1 SEHNR, CDR2 FQNEAQ (reference sequence). The CDR3 totals 16 residues. CDR3 in DNA: TGTGCCAGCAGCTTAACGGGGGGCGTGGGCTCAGATACGCAGTATTTT. Amino acid sequence: CASSLTGGVGSDTQYF.

The gene calls are TRBV28 and TRBJ1-1; tentatively, D is TRBD1 (5 bases). Germline assignment: CDR1 MDHEN and CDR2 SYDVKM. CDR3 size: 14 residues. Trimming took off 10 bases at V and 8 bases at J, with 23 bases between the two ends. CDR3 amino acids: CAISQYQGSREAFF. The DNA of the CDR3 is TGTGCCATCTCCCAATATCAGGGTTCCCGGGAAGCTTTCTTT. The full variable domain, rest sourced from reference TRBV28 and TRBJ1-1, is DVKVTQSSRYLVKRTGEKVFLECVQDMDHENMFWYRQDPGLGLRLIYFSYDVKMKEKGDIPEGYSVSREKKERFSLILESASTNQTSMYLCAISQYQGSREAFFGQGTRLTVV.